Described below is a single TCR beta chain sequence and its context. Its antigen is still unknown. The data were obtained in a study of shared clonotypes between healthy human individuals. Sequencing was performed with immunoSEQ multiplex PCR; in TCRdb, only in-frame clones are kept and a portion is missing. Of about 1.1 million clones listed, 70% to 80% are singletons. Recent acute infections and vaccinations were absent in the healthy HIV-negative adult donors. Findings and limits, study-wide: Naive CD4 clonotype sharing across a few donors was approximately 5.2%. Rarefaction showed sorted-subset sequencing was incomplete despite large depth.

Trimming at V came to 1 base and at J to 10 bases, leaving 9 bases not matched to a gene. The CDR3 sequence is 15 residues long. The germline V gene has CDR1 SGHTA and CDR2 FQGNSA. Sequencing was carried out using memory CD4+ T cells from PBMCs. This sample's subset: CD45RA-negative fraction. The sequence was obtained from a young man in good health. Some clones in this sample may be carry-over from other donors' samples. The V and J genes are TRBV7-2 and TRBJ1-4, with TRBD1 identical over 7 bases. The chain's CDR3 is CASSLGDSSRVKLFF. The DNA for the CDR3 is TGTGCCAGCAGCTTAGGGGACAGCAGCCGGGTAAAACTGTTTTTT.